Listed below are T cell receptor beta chains from one sample, sequenced in a study of T-cell reconstitution after alpha-beta-depleted transplantation in children. Each CDR3 protein gets one entry after TCRdb re-called the PCR reads with MiXCR. The sample records some 830,000 distinct CDR3 sequences, 15% to 20% being singletons. Sequences were derived from PBMCs, mostly from graft donor cells, sampled 360 days after TCRalphabeta/CD19-depleted stem cell transplant. The receptors stem from a male patient aged 5 to 17 who had a stem cell transplant for acute lymphoblastic leukemia, so the T cells may come from the graft donor. Each CDR3 is given with its conserved first and last residue. Fields, in order: V gene, D gene, J gene, clone size, CDR3 DNA, CDR3 protein. D genes are given only for firm matches. Size is omitted from some rows. Given values are once, few, many or a class for expanded clones.

V gene: TRBV4-1
D gene: TRBD1
J gene: TRBJ2-7
clone size: .
CDR3 DNA: TGCGCCAGCAGCCTACAGGGGAGTGACTCCTACGAGCAGTACTTC
CDR3 protein: CASSLQGSDSYEQYF

V gene: TRBV15
D gene: .
J gene: TRBJ2-3
clone size: .
CDR3 DNA: TGTGCCACCGGCAGAGACCTGGTTCGCACAGATACGCAGTATTTT
CDR3 protein: CATGRDLVRTDTQYF

V gene: TRBV3-1
D gene: TRBD2
J gene: TRBJ2-2
clone size: .
CDR3 DNA: TGTGCCAGCAGCCCCCCGAGAGTTAGCGGGATCCTCGACGGCACCGGGGAGCTGTTTTTT
CDR3 protein: CASSPPRVSGILDGTGELFF

V gene: TRBV5-1
D gene: TRBD2
J gene: TRBJ2-5
clone size: .
CDR3 DNA: TGCGCCAGCAGCCGGCGGGGGAGATGGGAGACCCAGTACTTC
CDR3 protein: CASSRRGRWETQYF

V gene: TRBV5-1
D gene: .
J gene: TRBJ1-6
clone size: few
CDR3 DNA: TGCGCCAGCAGCTTGGCAGACTCCTATAATTCACCCCTCCACTTT
CDR3 protein: CASSLADSYNSPLHF

V gene: TRBV12-3/TRBV12-4
D gene: .
J gene: TRBJ2-5
clone size: .
CDR3 DNA: TGTGCCAGCAGTTTAGGGGTCGGGATAGAGACCCAGTACTTC
CDR3 protein: CASSLGVGIETQYF

V gene: TRBV6-5
D gene: .
J gene: TRBJ2-7
clone size: many
CDR3 DNA: TGTGCCAGCAGTTACTCGCGTGGCGAGCAGTACTTC
CDR3 protein: CASSYSRGEQYF

V gene: TRBV25-1
D gene: .
J gene: TRBJ2-5
clone size: .
CDR3 DNA: TGTGCCAGCAGTGACCACGCGGAGACCCAGTACTTC
CDR3 protein: CASSDHAETQYF

V gene: TRBV5-1
D gene: .
J gene: TRBJ2-1
clone size: once
CDR3 DNA: TGCGCCAGCAGCTCCGGAGGGGCGGGCTACTACAATGAGCAGTTCTTC
CDR3 protein: CASSSGGAGYYNEQFF

V gene: TRBV5-1
D gene: .
J gene: TRBJ2-7
clone size: .
CDR3 DNA: TGCGCCAGCAGCTCTCCCCCCGGCGAAGGGGCTAACGAGCAGTACTTC
CDR3 protein: CASSSPPGEGANEQYF

V gene: TRBV5-1
D gene: TRBD1
J gene: TRBJ2-2
clone size: .
CDR3 DNA: TGCGCCAGCAGCCCGGGACAGGACCTCACCGGGGAGCTGTTTTTT
CDR3 protein: CASSPGQDLTGELFF

V gene: TRBV12-3/TRBV12-4
D gene: TRBD2
J gene: TRBJ2-7
clone size: .
CDR3 DNA: TGTGCCAGCAGTTTATCGCTAGCGGGAGGGAGCGAGCAGTACTTC
CDR3 protein: CASSLSLAGGSEQYF

V gene: TRBV20-1
D gene: TRBD1
J gene: TRBJ2-2
clone size: .
CDR3 DNA: TGCAGTGCCGCGAAGACAGGGCCCGACACCGGGGAGCTGTTTTTT
CDR3 protein: CSAAKTGPDTGELFF

V gene: TRBV5-1
D gene: .
J gene: TRBJ2-3
clone size: .
CDR3 DNA: TGCGCCAGCAGATTTGTCGGGGGCACAGATACGCAGTATTTT
CDR3 protein: CASRFVGGTDTQYF

V gene: TRBV5-1
D gene: TRBD1
J gene: TRBJ1-1
clone size: many
CDR3 DNA: TGCGCCAGCAGCTGGACAGGGGCGGGGAACACTGAAGCTTTCTTT
CDR3 protein: CASSWTGAGNTEAFF

V gene: TRBV3-1
D gene: .
J gene: TRBJ2-2
clone size: .
CDR3 DNA: TGTGCCAGCAGCCAAGATTGGGCTAGCATCATTTCCGGGGAGCTGTTTTTT
CDR3 protein: CASSQDWASIISGELFF

V gene: TRBV30
D gene: .
J gene: TRBJ2-7
clone size: .
CDR3 DNA: TGTGCCTGGAAGACCGGGCCTCTCTCCTACGAGCAGTACTTC
CDR3 protein: CAWKTGPLSYEQYF

V gene: TRBV4-1
D gene: .
J gene: TRBJ1-2
clone size: .
CDR3 DNA: TGCGCCAGCAGCCTGCGGAGACTGCGGGGTCCCGAACATGGCTACACCTTC
CDR3 protein: CASSLRRLRGPEHGYTF

V gene: TRBV9
D gene: .
J gene: TRBJ2-1
clone size: few
CDR3 DNA: TGTGCCAGCAGCGTTACCACCTACAATGAGCAGTTCTTC
CDR3 protein: CASSVTTYNEQFF

V gene: TRBV6-5
D gene: .
J gene: TRBJ1-2
clone size: few
CDR3 DNA: TGTGCCAGCAGTTACAGAGCTAGCACAGGCAGCGGTGGCTACACCTTC
CDR3 protein: CASSYRASTGSGGYTF

V gene: TRBV5-1
D gene: TRBD2
J gene: TRBJ2-3
clone size: few
CDR3 DNA: TGCGCCAGCGTCGGACTAGCGCCCACAGATACGCAGTATTTT
CDR3 protein: CASVGLAPTDTQYF

V gene: TRBV5-1
D gene: TRBD1
J gene: TRBJ2-7
clone size: many
CDR3 DNA: TGCGCCAGCAGTTGGACAGGGGGCTCCTACGAGCAGTACTTC
CDR3 protein: CASSWTGGSYEQYF

V gene: TRBV5-1
D gene: .
J gene: TRBJ2-7
clone size: few
CDR3 DNA: TGCGCCAGCAGAGGGCAGCGGACTACCAGCTCCTACGAGCAGTACTTC
CDR3 protein: CASRGQRTTSSYEQYF

V gene: TRBV7-6
D gene: TRBD2
J gene: TRBJ2-1
clone size: .
CDR3 DNA: TGTGCCAGCAGCCCATTAGCGGGAGTAGGGTACAATGAGCAGTTCTTC
CDR3 protein: CASSPLAGVGYNEQFF

V gene: TRBV21-1
D gene: .
J gene: TRBJ2-4
clone size: many
CDR3 DNA: TGTGCCAGCAGCAAGATACCACACCGATCATTCATAGCCAAAAACATTCAGTACTTC
CDR3 protein: CASSKIPHRSFIAKNIQYF

V gene: TRBV4-1
D gene: TRBD2
J gene: TRBJ2-1
clone size: few
CDR3 DNA: TGCGCCAGCAGCTACGGACTAGCTAGGTCCGCTAGCAATGAGCAGTTCTTC
CDR3 protein: CASSYGLARSASNEQFF

V gene: TRBV11-2
D gene: .
J gene: TRBJ2-3
clone size: few
CDR3 DNA: TGTGCCAGCAGGGGGCATCGGGGGAAGGATACGCAGTATTTT
CDR3 protein: CASRGHRGKDTQYF

V gene: TRBV27
D gene: .
J gene: TRBJ2-3
clone size: .
CDR3 DNA: TGTGCCAGCAGTTCCAGGACAGCTAGCACAGATACGCAGTATTTT
CDR3 protein: CASSSRTASTDTQYF

V gene: TRBV5-1
D gene: .
J gene: TRBJ2-7
clone size: .
CDR3 DNA: TGCGCCAGCAGCTTGGTCGGCGGGGTGGATTTCGAGCAGTACTTC
CDR3 protein: CASSLVGGVDFEQYF

V gene: TRBV5-1
D gene: .
J gene: TRBJ1-1
clone size: .
CDR3 DNA: TGCGCCAGCAGCTTGGGGGGGCGCACCCCTGAAGCTTTCTTT
CDR3 protein: CASSLGGRTPEAFF

V gene: TRBV20-1
D gene: .
J gene: TRBJ2-5
clone size: few
CDR3 DNA: TGCAGTGCTAGAGATCCGTCTACCGTCCGGCAAGAGACCCAGTACTTC
CDR3 protein: CSARDPSTVRQETQYF

V gene: TRBV5-8
D gene: TRBD1
J gene: TRBJ1-4
clone size: few
CDR3 DNA: TGTGCCAGACAGGGGGAGTCTTTTGAAAAACTGTTTTTT
CDR3 protein: CARQGESFEKLFF

V gene: TRBV5-1
D gene: TRBD1
J gene: TRBJ1-2
clone size: many
CDR3 DNA: TGCGCCAGCAGCATAGGACAGGGGGCGTATGGCTACACCTTC
CDR3 protein: CASSIGQGAYGYTF

V gene: TRBV7-2
D gene: TRBD2
J gene: TRBJ2-5
clone size: many
CDR3 DNA: TGTGCCAGCAGCTTAGGGGGACTAGCGGGAGGAAGGGAGACCCAGTACTTC
CDR3 protein: CASSLGGLAGGRETQYF

V gene: TRBV5-4
D gene: TRBD2
J gene: TRBJ2-2
clone size: many
CDR3 DNA: TGTGCCAGCAGGATGAGCGGGAGGGCCACCGGGGAGCTGTTTTTT
CDR3 protein: CASRMSGRATGELFF

V gene: TRBV29-1
D gene: .
J gene: TRBJ2-7
clone size: many
CDR3 DNA: TGCAGCGCTGCCAGGGGTTCCTACGAGCAGTACTTC
CDR3 protein: CSAARGSYEQYF

V gene: TRBV10-2
D gene: .
J gene: TRBJ2-7
clone size: many
CDR3 DNA: TGCGCCAGCAGTGAGGATAAGAGGAGCTCCTACGAGCAGTACTTC
CDR3 protein: CASSEDKRSSYEQYF

V gene: TRBV10-3
D gene: .
J gene: TRBJ2-1
clone size: many
CDR3 DNA: TGTGCCATCAGTGAGAACAACGGCGATGAGCAGTTCTTC
CDR3 protein: CAISENNGDEQFF